This TCR beta chain was profiled in a study of control samples from healthy donors and cancer patients. TCRdb's copy holds only in-frame clones and misses some; the assay was immunoSEQ multiplex PCR. The repertoire holds approximately 150,000 clones, with around 90% as singletons. V was clipped by 3 bases and J by 7 bases, with 9 bases between them. The CDR3 is 13 residues long. The V gene's germline CDR1 is MNHEY and CDR2 SMNVEV (reference sequence). The chain links TRBV27 to TRBJ1-4; no firm D call. This sequence was found in a man aged 25 to 40 in good health. Sequencing input: blood. CDR3 region: CASSFYEGEKLFF. For the CDR3, the DNA is TGTGCCAGCAGTTTTTACGAGGGTGAAAAACTGTTTTTT.